This record concerns one T cell receptor beta chain sequence. One Seattle source followed patients from active infection through their disease course. In the study's own analysis: Reference gene primer amplification gave nucleated cell count estimates. Assay: immunoSEQ multiplex PCR; the TCRdb copy retains only in-frame clones and omits some. The DNA gave D and trimming, while V, J and clone size come from that table. The profile shows 220,000 or so clones, around 90% of them singletons. J gave up 4 bases and V 4 bases, and 3 bases lay outside the gene matches. The CDR3 spans 13 residues. Germline V gene sequence: CDR1 SGHNT, CDR2 YYREEE (reference sequence). These data come from a study of blood T cell repertoires in COVID-19. Study-wide context: COVID-19 samples collected from the United States, Italy and Spain covered acute and convalescent phases. Sources were T cells, B-cell-depleted T cells, or PBMCs; the material itself was cDNA or gDNA.

The sequence derives from a man aged 55 to 70 with COVID-19, enrolled during active disease. Input material: peripheral blood. The J gene is TRBJ2-7, the V gene TRBV5-4; TRBD1 aligns across 9 bases. The CDR3 loop reads CASSLTGGYEQYF. The CDR3 region has the DNA TGTGCCAGCAGCCTGACAGGGGGTTACGAGCAGTACTTC.